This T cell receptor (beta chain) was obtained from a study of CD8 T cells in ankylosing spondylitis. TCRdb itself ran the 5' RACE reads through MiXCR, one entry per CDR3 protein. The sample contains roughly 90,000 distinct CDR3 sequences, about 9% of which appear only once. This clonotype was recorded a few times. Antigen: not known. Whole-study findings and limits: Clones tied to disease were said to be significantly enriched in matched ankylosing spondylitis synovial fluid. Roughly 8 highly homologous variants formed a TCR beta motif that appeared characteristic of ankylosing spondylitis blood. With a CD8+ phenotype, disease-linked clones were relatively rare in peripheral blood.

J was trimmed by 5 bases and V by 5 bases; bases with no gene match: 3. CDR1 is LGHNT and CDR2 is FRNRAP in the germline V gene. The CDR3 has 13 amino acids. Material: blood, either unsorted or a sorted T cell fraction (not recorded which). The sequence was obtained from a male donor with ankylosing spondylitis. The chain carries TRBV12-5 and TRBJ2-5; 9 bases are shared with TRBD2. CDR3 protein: CASGLLAGETQYF. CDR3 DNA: TGTGCTAGTGGTCTACTAGCGGGCGAGACCCAGTACTTC.